These T cell receptor beta chains were read from a single sample in a study of cytomegalovirus exposure and HLA in healthy donors. The table came from immunoSEQ multiplex PCR; TCRdb's copy has only in-frame clones and leaves some out. The sample contains over 100,000 clones, roughly 80% of which appear only once. The sequenced sample consisted of PBMCs. The receptor set was obtained from a man aged 25-45 years in good health and CMV-seropositive. Both conserved end residues are part of each CDR3. A D gene is named only where the DNA matches it firmly. Expanded clones get a size class; other rows say once, few or many, or leave the size out.

D gene: TRBD1
J gene: TRBJ2-2
V gene: TRBV27
clone size: .
CDR3 protein: CASSRQGINTGELFF
CDR3 DNA: TGTGCCAGCAGTAGACAGGGGATAAACACCGGGGAGCTGTTTTTT

D gene: TRBD1
J gene: TRBJ1-5
V gene: TRBV4-1
clone size: .
CDR3 protein: CASSLDRGNQPQHF
CDR3 DNA: TGCGCCAGCAGCCTAGACAGGGGCAATCAGCCCCAGCATTTT

D gene: .
J gene: TRBJ2-7
V gene: TRBV6-1
clone size: .
CDR3 protein: CASSVGGASSYEQYF
CDR3 DNA: TGTGCCAGCAGTGTAGGGGGGGCTAGCTCCTACGAGCAGTACTTC

D gene: .
J gene: TRBJ2-7
V gene: TRBV29-1
clone size: .
CDR3 protein: CSVERNQGGSYEQYF
CDR3 DNA: TGCAGCGTTGAGCGAAACCAGGGGGGCTCCTACGAGCAGTACTTC

D gene: TRBD1
J gene: TRBJ1-2
V gene: TRBV6-5
clone size: once
CDR3 protein: CASSYRQGRGYTF
CDR3 DNA: TGTGCCAGCAGTTACCGACAGGGCAGGGGCTACACCTTC

D gene: .
J gene: TRBJ2-5
V gene: TRBV7-7
clone size: medium-sized
CDR3 protein: CASSLGSSGHETQYF
CDR3 DNA: TGTGCCAGCAGCTTAGGGAGTAGCGGACACGAGACCCAGTACTTC

D gene: TRBD2
J gene: TRBJ2-5
V gene: TRBV5-4
clone size: .
CDR3 protein: CASSPPGGGQETQYF
CDR3 DNA: TGTGCCAGCAGCCCCCCGGGGGGAGGGCAAGAGACCCAGTACTTC

D gene: .
J gene: TRBJ1-1
V gene: TRBV29-1
clone size: .
CDR3 protein: CSVEEGQGYTEAFF
CDR3 DNA: TGCAGCGTTGAAGAAGGGCAGGGATACACTGAAGCTTTCTTT

D gene: .
J gene: TRBJ2-7
V gene: TRBV5-4
clone size: .
CDR3 protein: CASSIDRWSSYEQYF
CDR3 DNA: TGTGCCAGCAGCATAGACAGGTGGAGCTCCTACGAGCAGTACTTC

D gene: TRBD1
J gene: TRBJ2-5
V gene: TRBV28
clone size: .
CDR3 protein: CASRPDREQETQYF
CDR3 DNA: TGTGCCAGCAGGCCCGACAGGGAACAAGAGACCCAGTACTTC

D gene: .
J gene: TRBJ1-2
V gene: TRBV18
clone size: .
CDR3 protein: CASSREINYGYTF
CDR3 DNA: TGTGCCAGCTCACGCGAGATTAACTATGGCTACACCTTC

D gene: TRBD1
J gene: TRBJ2-4
V gene: TRBV30
clone size: .
CDR3 protein: CAWRQGATKNIQYF
CDR3 DNA: TGTGCCTGGAGACAGGGGGCAACCAAAAACATTCAGTACTTC

D gene: TRBD2
J gene: TRBJ2-1
V gene: TRBV11-3
clone size: .
CDR3 protein: CASSLDPSGANNEQFF
CDR3 DNA: TGTGCCAGCAGCTTAGATCCTAGCGGGGCCAACAATGAGCAGTTCTTC

D gene: .
J gene: TRBJ1-2
V gene: TRBV13
clone size: .
CDR3 protein: CASSFQGITHNYGYTF
CDR3 DNA: TGTGCCAGCAGCTTTCAGGGAATAACCCATAACTATGGCTACACCTTC

D gene: TRBD1
J gene: TRBJ2-3
V gene: TRBV19
clone size: .
CDR3 protein: CASSRRDRGEADTQYF
CDR3 DNA: TGTGCCAGTAGTAGGAGGGACAGGGGTGAGGCCGATACGCAGTATTTT

D gene: TRBD2
J gene: TRBJ2-1
V gene: TRBV10-1
clone size: .
CDR3 protein: CASSATGGRFNEQFF
CDR3 DNA: TGCGCCAGCAGTGCCACGGGGGGTAGGTTCAATGAGCAGTTCTTC

D gene: .
J gene: TRBJ1-4
V gene: TRBV9
clone size: .
CDR3 protein: CASSEVGVGANEKLFF
CDR3 DNA: TGTGCCAGCAGCGAGGTCGGCGTCGGGGCTAATGAAAAACTGTTTTTT

D gene: TRBD1
J gene: TRBJ1-6
V gene: TRBV23-1
clone size: .
CDR3 protein: CASSHPGTGEKYNSPLHF
CDR3 DNA: TGCGCCAGCAGTCACCCCGGGACAGGGGAAAAATATAATTCACCCCTCCACTTT

D gene: TRBD1
J gene: TRBJ2-5
V gene: TRBV9
clone size: .
CDR3 protein: CASSAWGQPQETQYF
CDR3 DNA: TGTGCCAGCAGCGCCTGGGGACAGCCTCAAGAGACCCAGTACTTC

D gene: TRBD1
J gene: TRBJ1-1
V gene: TRBV6-6
clone size: .
CDR3 protein: CASITWTGSGAEAFF
CDR3 DNA: TGTGCCAGTATAACATGGACAGGGTCGGGAGCTGAAGCTTTCTTT

D gene: TRBD1
J gene: TRBJ1-4
V gene: TRBV4-1
clone size: few
CDR3 protein: CASSQWGQGGEKLFF
CDR3 DNA: TGCGCCAGCAGCCAATGGGGACAGGGGGGTGAAAAACTGTTTTTT

D gene: .
J gene: TRBJ1-1
V gene: TRBV5-1
clone size: .
CDR3 protein: CASSSPGLLHAFF
CDR3 DNA: TGCGCCAGCAGCTCTCCGGGACTCTTGCATGCTTTCTTT

D gene: .
J gene: TRBJ1-4
V gene: TRBV7-5
clone size: .
CDR3 protein: CVRSLGRGPKLFF
CDR3 DNA: TGTGTCAGAAGCTTAGGTAGGGGGCCTAAACTGTTTTTT

D gene: .
J gene: TRBJ2-7
V gene: TRBV28
clone size: .
CDR3 protein: CASNRFGGSRAAWEQYF
CDR3 DNA: TGTGCCAGCAACCGGTTCGGGGGATCCCGGGCGGCGTGGGAGCAGTACTTC

D gene: .
J gene: TRBJ2-2
V gene: TRBV28
clone size: .
CDR3 protein: CASSFFSANTGELFF
CDR3 DNA: TGTGCCAGCAGTTTTTTTAGTGCGAACACCGGGGAGCTGTTTTTT

D gene: TRBD1
J gene: TRBJ2-1
V gene: TRBV5-1
clone size: few
CDR3 protein: CASSPGQAYNEQFF
CDR3 DNA: TGCGCCAGCAGCCCCGGACAGGCTTACAATGAGCAGTTCTTC

D gene: TRBD1
J gene: TRBJ2-4
V gene: TRBV5-1
clone size: .
CDR3 protein: CASSGRPTLRQGAQYF
CDR3 DNA: TGCGCCAGCAGCGGTCGTCCTACCTTAAGACAGGGCGCTCAGTACTTC

D gene: TRBD1
J gene: TRBJ2-3
V gene: TRBV7-2
clone size: .
CDR3 protein: CASSLGVTGQASDTQYF
CDR3 DNA: TGTGCCAGCAGCTTAGGAGTAACGGGACAGGCATCAGATACGCAGTATTTT

D gene: TRBD2
J gene: TRBJ2-5
V gene: TRBV5-1
clone size: few
CDR3 protein: CASKLAGEETQYF
CDR3 DNA: TGCGCCAGCAAATTAGCGGGGGAAGAGACCCAGTACTTC

D gene: .
J gene: TRBJ2-2
V gene: TRBV6-6
clone size: .
CDR3 protein: CASTLFSDTGELFF
CDR3 DNA: TGTGCCAGCACCCTCTTTAGCGACACCGGGGAGCTGTTTTTT

D gene: TRBD1
J gene: TRBJ2-1
V gene: TRBV9
clone size: .
CDR3 protein: CASSVDRAHLYEQFF
CDR3 DNA: TGTGCCAGCAGCGTCGACAGGGCCCATCTCTATGAGCAGTTCTTC

D gene: TRBD1
J gene: TRBJ1-2
V gene: TRBV30
clone size: .
CDR3 protein: CAWSLDRVWGGYTF
CDR3 DNA: TGTGCCTGGAGTCTCGACAGGGTGTGGGGTGGCTACACCTTC

D gene: TRBD1
J gene: TRBJ2-5
V gene: TRBV30
clone size: .
CDR3 protein: CAWSVGGTGTETQYF
CDR3 DNA: TGTGCCTGGAGTGTAGGAGGGACAGGGACCGAGACCCAGTACTTC

D gene: TRBD1
J gene: TRBJ1-2
V gene: TRBV5-6
clone size: .
CDR3 protein: CASSPDRLFGTGGYGYTF
CDR3 DNA: TGTGCCAGCAGCCCCGACAGACTATTCGGGACAGGGGGTTATGGCTACACCTTC

D gene: TRBD1
J gene: TRBJ1-3
V gene: TRBV27
clone size: .
CDR3 protein: CASSRTGGNTIYF
CDR3 DNA: TGTGCCAGCAGCAGGACAGGGGGAAACACCATATATTTT

D gene: TRBD1
J gene: TRBJ2-3
V gene: TRBV5-4
clone size: .
CDR3 protein: CASSFSRDRGTDTQYF
CDR3 DNA: TGTGCCAGCAGCTTTTCCCGGGACAGGGGAACAGATACGCAGTATTTT

D gene: TRBD1
J gene: TRBJ2-7
V gene: TRBV7-6
clone size: .
CDR3 protein: CASSYSLRGQQYEQYF
CDR3 DNA: TGTGCCAGCAGTTATAGCCTTAGGGGACAGCAGTACGAGCAGTACTTC

D gene: TRBD1
J gene: TRBJ1-1
V gene: TRBV6-5
clone size: .
CDR3 protein: CASRQGPEAFF
CDR3 DNA: TGTGCCAGCCGACAGGGCCCTGAAGCTTTCTTT

D gene: .
J gene: TRBJ1-6
V gene: TRBV28
clone size: few
CDR3 protein: CASNPDSNSPLHF
CDR3 DNA: TGTGCCAGCAATCCGGACAGTAATTCACCCCTCCACTTT

D gene: TRBD1
J gene: TRBJ2-7
V gene: TRBV5-1
clone size: .
CDR3 protein: CASRKTGGNEQYF
CDR3 DNA: TGCGCCAGCAGAAAGACAGGGGGTAACGAGCAGTACTTC